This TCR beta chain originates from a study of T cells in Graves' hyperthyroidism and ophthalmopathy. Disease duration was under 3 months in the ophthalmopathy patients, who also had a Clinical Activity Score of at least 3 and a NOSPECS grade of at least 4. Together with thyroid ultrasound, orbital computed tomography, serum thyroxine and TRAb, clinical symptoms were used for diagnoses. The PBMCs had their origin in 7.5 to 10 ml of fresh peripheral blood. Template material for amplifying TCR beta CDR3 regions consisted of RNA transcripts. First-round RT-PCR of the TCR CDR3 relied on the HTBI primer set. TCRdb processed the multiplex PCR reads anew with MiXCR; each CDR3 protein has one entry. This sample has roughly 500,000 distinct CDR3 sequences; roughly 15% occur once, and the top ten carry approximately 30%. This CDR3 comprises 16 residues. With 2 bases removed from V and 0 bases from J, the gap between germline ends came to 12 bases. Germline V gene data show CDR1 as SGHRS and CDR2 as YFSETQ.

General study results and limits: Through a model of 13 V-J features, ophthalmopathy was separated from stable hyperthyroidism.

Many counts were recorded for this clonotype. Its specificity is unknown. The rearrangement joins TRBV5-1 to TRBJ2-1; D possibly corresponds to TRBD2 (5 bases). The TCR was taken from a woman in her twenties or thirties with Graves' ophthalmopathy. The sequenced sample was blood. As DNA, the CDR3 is TGCGCCAGCAGCTTAGCGGAATTCAGCTCCTACAATGAGCAGTTCTTC. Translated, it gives CASSLAEFSSYNEQFF.